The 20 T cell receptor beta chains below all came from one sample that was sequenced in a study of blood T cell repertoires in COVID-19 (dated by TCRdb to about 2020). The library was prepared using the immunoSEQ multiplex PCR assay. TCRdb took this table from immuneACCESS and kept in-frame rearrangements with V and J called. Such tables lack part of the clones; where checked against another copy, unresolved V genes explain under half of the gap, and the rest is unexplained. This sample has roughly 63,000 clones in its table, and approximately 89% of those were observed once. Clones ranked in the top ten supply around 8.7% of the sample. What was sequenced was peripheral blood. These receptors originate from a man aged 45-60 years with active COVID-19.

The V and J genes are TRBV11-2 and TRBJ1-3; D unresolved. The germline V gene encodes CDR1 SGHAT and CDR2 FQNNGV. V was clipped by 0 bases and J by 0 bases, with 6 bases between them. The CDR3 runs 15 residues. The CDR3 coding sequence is TGTGCCAGCAGCTTAGAGGGCCTCTCTGGAAACACCATATATTTT. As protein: CASSLEGLSGNTIYF.

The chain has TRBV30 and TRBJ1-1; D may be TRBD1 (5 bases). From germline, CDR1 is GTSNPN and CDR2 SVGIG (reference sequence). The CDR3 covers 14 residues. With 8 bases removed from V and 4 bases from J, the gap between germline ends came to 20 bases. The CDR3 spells CAGHQRVPGTEAFF. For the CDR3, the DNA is TGTGCCGGACACCAACGGGTCCCGGGCACTGAAGCTTTCTTT.

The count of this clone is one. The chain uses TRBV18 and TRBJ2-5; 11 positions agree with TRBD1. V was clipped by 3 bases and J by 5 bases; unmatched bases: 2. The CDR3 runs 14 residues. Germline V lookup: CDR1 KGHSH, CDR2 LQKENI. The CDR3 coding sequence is TGTGCCAGCTCACCCCGGACAGGGGGCGAGACCCAGTACTTC. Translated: CASSPRTGGETQYF.

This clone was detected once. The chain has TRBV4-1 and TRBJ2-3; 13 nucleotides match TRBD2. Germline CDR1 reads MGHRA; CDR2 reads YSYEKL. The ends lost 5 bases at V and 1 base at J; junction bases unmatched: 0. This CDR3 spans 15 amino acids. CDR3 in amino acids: CASSGLAGGTDTQYF. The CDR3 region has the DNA TGCGCCAGCAGCGGACTAGCGGGGGGCACAGATACGCAGTATTTT.

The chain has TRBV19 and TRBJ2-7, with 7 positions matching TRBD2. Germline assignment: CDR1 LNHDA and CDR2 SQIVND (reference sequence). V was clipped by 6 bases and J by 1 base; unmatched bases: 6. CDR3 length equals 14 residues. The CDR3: CASSPWGGSYEQYF. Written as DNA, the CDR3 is TGTGCCAGTAGCCCCTGGGGGGGTTCCTACGAGCAGTACTTC. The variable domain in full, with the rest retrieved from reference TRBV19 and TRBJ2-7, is DGGITQSPKYLFRKEGQNVTLSCEQNLNHDAMYWYRQDPGQGLRLIYYSQIVNDFQKGDIAEGYSVSREKKESFPLTVTSAQKNPTAFYLCASSPWGGSYEQYFGPGTRLTVT.

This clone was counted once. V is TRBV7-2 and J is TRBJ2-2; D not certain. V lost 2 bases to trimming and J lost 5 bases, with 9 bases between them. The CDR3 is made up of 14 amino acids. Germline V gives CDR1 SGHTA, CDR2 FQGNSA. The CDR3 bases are TGTGCCAGCAGCTTATGGAGAGAGACCGGGGAGCTGTTTTTT. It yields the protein CASSLWRETGELFF.

CDR3: CASSSTGLYGEAFF. The DNA for the CDR3 is TGTGCCAGCAGCTCCACGGGACTTTACGGTGAAGCTTTCTTT. V usage is TRBV7-9 and J usage is TRBJ1-1; possibly TRBD1 for D (5 bases). With 4 bases removed from V and 7 bases from J, the gap between germline ends came to 16 bases. Germline-derived CDR1 and CDR2 are SEHNR and FQNEAQ (reference sequence). The CDR3 extends over 14 amino acids.

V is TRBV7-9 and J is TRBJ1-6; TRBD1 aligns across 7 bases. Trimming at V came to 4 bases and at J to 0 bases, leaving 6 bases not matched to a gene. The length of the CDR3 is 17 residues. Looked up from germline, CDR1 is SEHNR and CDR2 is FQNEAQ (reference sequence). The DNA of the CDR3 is TGTGCCAGCAGCTACCGGGACAGAAGCTCCTATAATTCACCCCTCCACTTT. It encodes CASSYRDRSSYNSPLHF.

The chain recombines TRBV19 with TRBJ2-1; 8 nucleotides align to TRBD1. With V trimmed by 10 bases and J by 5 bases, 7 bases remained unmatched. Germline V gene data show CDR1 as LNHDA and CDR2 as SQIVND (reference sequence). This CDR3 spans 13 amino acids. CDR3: CATRKTGDNEQFF. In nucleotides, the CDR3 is TGTGCCACCCGAAAGACAGGGGACAATGAGCAGTTCTTC.

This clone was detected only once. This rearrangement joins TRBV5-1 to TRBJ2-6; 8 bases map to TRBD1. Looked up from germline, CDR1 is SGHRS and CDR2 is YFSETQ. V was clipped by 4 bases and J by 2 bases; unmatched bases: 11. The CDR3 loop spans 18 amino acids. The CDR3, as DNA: TGCGCCAGCAGCACAGGACAGGGAGGAGGGGCTGGGGCCAACGTCCTGACTTTC. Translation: CASSTGQGGGAGANVLTF.

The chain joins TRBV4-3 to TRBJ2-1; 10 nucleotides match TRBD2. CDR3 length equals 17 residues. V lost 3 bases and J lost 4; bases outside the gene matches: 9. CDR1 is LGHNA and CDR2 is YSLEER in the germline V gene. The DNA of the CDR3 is TGCGCCAGCAGCCAGGGCACTAGCGGGGTTTCGTACAATGAGCAGTTCTTC. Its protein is CASSQGTSGVSYNEQFF.

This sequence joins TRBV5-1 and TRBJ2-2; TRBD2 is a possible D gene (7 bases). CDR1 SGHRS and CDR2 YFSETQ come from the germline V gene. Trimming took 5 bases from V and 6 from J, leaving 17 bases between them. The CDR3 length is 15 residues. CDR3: CASRPTGREPGELFF. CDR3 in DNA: TGCGCCAGCAGGCCTACAGGGCGGGAGCCCGGGGAGCTGTTTTTT.

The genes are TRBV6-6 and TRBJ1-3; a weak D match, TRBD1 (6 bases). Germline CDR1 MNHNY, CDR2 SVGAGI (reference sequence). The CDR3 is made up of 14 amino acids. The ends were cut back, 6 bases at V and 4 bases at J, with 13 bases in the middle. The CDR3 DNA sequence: TGTGCCAGCAGACCGCGGGGGGCGGGAAACACCATATATTTT. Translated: CASRPRGAGNTIYF.

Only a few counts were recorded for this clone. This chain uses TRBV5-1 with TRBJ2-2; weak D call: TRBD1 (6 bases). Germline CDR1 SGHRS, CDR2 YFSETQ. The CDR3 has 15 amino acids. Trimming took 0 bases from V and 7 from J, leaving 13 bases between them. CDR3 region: CASSLVGGLDGELFF. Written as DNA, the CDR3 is TGCGCCAGCAGCTTGGTTGGGGGCTTAGACGGGGAGCTGTTTTTT.

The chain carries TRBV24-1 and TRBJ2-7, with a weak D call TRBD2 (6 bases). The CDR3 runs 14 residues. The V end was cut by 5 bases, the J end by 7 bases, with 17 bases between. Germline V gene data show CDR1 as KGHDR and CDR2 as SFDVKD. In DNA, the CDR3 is TGTGCCACCAGTGGATCCGGGACTGTACTTGAGCAGTACTTC. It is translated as CATSGSGTVLEQYF.

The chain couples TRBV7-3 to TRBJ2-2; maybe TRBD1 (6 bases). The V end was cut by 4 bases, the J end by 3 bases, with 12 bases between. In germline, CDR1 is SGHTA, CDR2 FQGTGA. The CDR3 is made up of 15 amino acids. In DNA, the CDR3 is TGTGCCAGCAGCTCTCAGGGGTTGGACACCGGGGAGCTGTTTTTT. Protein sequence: CASSSQGLDTGELFF.

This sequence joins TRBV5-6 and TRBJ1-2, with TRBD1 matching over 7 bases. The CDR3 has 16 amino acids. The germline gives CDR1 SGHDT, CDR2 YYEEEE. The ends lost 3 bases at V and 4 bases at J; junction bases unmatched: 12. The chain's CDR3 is CASSSRTGGVVYGYTF. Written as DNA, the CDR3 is TGTGCCAGCAGCTCTAGGACAGGAGGGGTGGTCTATGGCTACACCTTC.

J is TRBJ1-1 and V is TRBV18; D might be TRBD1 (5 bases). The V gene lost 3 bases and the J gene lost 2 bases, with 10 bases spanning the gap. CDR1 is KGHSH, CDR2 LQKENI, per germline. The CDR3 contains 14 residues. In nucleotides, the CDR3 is TGTGCCAGCTCACCGACTGACAGTAACACTGAAGCTTTCTTT. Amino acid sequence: CASSPTDSNTEAFF.

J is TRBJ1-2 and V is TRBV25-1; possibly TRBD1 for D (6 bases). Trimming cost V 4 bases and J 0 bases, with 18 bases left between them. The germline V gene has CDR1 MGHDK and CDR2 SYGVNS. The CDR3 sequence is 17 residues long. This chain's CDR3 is CASSGLSGGAANYGYTF. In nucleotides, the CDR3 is TGTGCCAGCAGTGGCCTTAGTGGGGGCGCGGCTAACTATGGCTACACCTTC.

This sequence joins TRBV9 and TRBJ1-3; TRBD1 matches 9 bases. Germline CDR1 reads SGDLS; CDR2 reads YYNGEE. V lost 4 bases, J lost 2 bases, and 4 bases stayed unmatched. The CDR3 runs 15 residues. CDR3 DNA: TGTGCCAGCAGCTCCAGACAGGGGGCTGGAAACACCATATATTTT. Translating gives CASSSRQGAGNTIYF.